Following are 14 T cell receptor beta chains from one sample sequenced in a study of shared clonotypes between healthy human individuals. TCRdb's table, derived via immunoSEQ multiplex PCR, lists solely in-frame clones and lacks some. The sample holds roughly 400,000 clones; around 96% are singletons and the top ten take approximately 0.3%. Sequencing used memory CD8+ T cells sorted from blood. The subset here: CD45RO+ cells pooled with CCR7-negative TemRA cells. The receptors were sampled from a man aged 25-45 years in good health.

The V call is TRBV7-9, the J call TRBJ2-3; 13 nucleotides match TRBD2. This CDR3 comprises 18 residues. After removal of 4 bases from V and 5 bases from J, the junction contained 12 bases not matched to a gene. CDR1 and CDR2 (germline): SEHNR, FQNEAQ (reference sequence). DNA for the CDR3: TGTGCCAGCAGCTCCCCCCGAGGACTAGCGGGAGTCGGAGATACGCAGTATTTT. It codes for CASSSPRGLAGVGDTQYF.

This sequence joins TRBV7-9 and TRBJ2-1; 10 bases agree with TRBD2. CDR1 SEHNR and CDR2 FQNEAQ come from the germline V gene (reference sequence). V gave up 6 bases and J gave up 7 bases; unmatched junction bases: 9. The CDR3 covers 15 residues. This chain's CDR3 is CASRTTSGRENEQFF. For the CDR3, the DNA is TGTGCCAGCAGAACCACCAGCGGGAGGGAAAATGAGCAGTTCTTC.

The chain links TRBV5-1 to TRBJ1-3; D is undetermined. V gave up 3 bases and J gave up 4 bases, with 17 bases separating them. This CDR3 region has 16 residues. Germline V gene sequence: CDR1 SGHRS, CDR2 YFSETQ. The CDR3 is CASSSVAGLIGNTIYF. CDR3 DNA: TGCGCCAGCAGCTCCGTCGCAGGACTTATCGGAAACACCATATATTTT. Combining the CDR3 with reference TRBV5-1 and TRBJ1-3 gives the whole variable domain KAGVTQTPRYLIKTRGQQVTLSCSPISGHRSVSWYQQTPGQGLQFLFEYFSETQRNKGNFPGRFSGRQFSNSRSEMNVSTLELGDSALYLCASSSVAGLIGNTIYFGEGSWLTVV.

DNA for the CDR3: TGCAGTGCCAGACTAGTATTCGAGCAGTACTTC. Its translation is CSARLVFEQYF. V and J are TRBV20-1 and TRBJ2-7; D is perhaps TRBD2 (6 bases). Germline V lookup: CDR1 DFQATT, CDR2 SNEGSKA (reference sequence). The CDR3 is made up of 11 amino acids. V lost 6 bases, J lost 6 bases, and 12 bases lay in between.

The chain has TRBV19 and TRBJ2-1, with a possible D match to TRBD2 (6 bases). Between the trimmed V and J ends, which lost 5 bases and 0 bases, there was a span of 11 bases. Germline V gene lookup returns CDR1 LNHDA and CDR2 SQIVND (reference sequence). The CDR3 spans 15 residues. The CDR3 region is CASSDSGSSYNEQFF. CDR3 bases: TGTGCCAGTAGTGATAGCGGAAGCTCCTACAATGAGCAGTTCTTC.

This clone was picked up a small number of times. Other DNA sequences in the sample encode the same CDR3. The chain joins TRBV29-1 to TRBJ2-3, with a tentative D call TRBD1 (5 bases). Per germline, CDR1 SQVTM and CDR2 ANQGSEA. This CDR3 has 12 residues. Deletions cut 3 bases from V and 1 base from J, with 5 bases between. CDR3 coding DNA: TGCAGCGTTGACAGGGGCACAGATACGCAGTATTTT. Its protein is CSVDRGTDTQYF.

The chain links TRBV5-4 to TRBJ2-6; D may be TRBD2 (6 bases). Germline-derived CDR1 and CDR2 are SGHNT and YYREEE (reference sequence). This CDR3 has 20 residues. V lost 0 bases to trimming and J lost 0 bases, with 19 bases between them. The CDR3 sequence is CASSLGTQITGSSGANVLTF. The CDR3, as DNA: TGTGCCAGCAGCTTGGGGACACAAATTACCGGGAGCTCTGGGGCCAACGTCCTGACTTTC.

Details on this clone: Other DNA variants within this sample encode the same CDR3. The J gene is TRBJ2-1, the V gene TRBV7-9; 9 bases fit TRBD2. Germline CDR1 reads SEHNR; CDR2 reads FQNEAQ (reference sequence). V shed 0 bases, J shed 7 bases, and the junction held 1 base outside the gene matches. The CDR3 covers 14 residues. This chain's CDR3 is CASSLALAGNEQFF. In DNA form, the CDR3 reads TGTGCCAGCAGCTTAGCGCTAGCGGGGAATGAGCAGTTCTTC.

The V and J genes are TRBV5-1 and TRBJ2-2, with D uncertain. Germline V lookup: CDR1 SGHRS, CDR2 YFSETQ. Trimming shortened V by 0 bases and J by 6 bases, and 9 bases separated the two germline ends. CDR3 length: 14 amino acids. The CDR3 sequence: CASSLDGGAGELFF. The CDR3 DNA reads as TGCGCCAGCAGCTTGGATGGTGGGGCCGGGGAGCTGTTTTTT.

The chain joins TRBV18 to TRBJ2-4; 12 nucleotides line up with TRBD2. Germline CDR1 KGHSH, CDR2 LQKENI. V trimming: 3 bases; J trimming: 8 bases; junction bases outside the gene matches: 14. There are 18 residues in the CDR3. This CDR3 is CASSPLHLAGGPSDIQYF. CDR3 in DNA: TGTGCCAGCTCACCCTTACATCTAGCGGGAGGGCCATCGGACATTCAGTACTTC.

CDR3 DNA sequence: TGTGCCAGCGGCACTGAGGGGAACTATGGCTACACCTTC. This gives the protein CASGTEGNYGYTF. The chain couples TRBV6-1 to TRBJ1-2; a weak D match, TRBD1 (5 bases). The CDR3 runs to 13 residues. The V gene lost 8 bases and the J gene lost 2 bases, with 12 bases spanning the gap. From germline, CDR1 is MNHNS and CDR2 SASEGT.

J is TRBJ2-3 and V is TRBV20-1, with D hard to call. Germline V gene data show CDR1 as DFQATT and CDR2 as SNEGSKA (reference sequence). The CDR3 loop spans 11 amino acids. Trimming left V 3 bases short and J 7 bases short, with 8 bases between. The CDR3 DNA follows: TGCAGTGCTAGTTCGTTCAATACGCAGTATTTT. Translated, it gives CSASSFNTQYF.

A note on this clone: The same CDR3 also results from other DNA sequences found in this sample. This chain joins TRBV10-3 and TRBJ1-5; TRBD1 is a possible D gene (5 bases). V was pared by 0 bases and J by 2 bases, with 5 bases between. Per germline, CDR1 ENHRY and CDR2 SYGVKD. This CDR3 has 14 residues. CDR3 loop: CAISESQGNQPQHF. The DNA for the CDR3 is TGTGCCATCAGTGAGTCACAGGGCAATCAGCCCCAGCATTTT.

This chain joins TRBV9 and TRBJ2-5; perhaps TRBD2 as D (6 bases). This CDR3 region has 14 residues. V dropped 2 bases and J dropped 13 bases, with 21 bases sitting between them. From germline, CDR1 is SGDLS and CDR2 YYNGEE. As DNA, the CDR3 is TGTGCCAGCAGCGTCAGTGGACGGGAGTGGCCTCCGTACTTC. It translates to CASSVSGREWPPYF. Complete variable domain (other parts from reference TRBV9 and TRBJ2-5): DSGVTQTPKHLITATGQRVTLRCSPRSGDLSVYWYQQSLDQGLQFLIQYYNGEERAKGNILERFSAQQFPDLHSELNLSSLELGDSALYFCASSVSGREWPPYFGPGTRLLVL.